Presented here are 29 T cell receptor beta chains from one specimen sequenced in a study of T cell responses to AZD1222 COVID-19 vaccine. Sequenced by immunoSEQ multiplex PCR; TCRdb stores in-frame clones only, minus some. Of about 150,000 clones in the sample, more than 90% were seen once. The sample in question was peripheral blood, obtained on day 0 of AZD1222 vaccination. Receptors originate from an adult in good health.

The rearrangement links TRBV4-1 to TRBJ2-5; D gene uncertain. V was clipped by 0 bases and J by 5 bases, with 10 bases between them. The CDR3 has 14 residues. The germline V gene has CDR1 MGHRA and CDR2 YSYEKL. The CDR3, as DNA: TGCGCCAGCAGCCAAGATGGAGCCCAGGAGACCCAGTACTTC. Translated, it gives CASSQDGAQETQYF.

The chain employs TRBV11-3 and TRBJ2-7; 9 nucleotides align to TRBD1. Germline CDR1 reads SGHNT; CDR2 reads YENEEA. There are 14 residues in the CDR3. V gave up 2 bases and J gave up 4 bases; unmatched junction bases: 3. The CDR3 region has the DNA TGTGCCAGCAGCTTAAGGACAGGGGATTACGAGCAGTACTTC. It specifies CASSLRTGDYEQYF.

The gene calls are TRBV5-8 and TRBJ1-5; D ambiguous. The V end was cut by 0 bases, the J end by 3 bases, with 10 bases between. In germline, CDR1 is SGHTS, CDR2 YDEGEE. This CDR3 contains 15 residues. CDR3 nucleotide sequence: TGTGCCAGCAGCTTGGGGGCCCGGGTCAATCAGCCCCAGCATTTT. Encoded protein: CASSLGARVNQPQHF. Filled out from reference TRBV5-8 and TRBJ1-5, the complete variable domain reads EAGVTQSPTHLIKTRGQQATLRCSPISGHTSVYWYQQALGLGLQFLLWYDEGEERNRGNFPPRFSGRQFPNYSSELNVNALELEDSALYLCASSLGARVNQPQHFGDGTRLSIL.

The chain uses TRBV10-3 and TRBJ2-1; the match to TRBD2 covers 13 bases. J lost 0 bases, V lost 4 bases, and 6 bases had no gene match. CDR1 is ENHRY and CDR2 is SYGVKD in the germline V gene. The CDR3 spans 18 residues. The CDR3 loop is CAISGSRTSGSSYNEQFF. CDR3 bases: TGTGCCATCAGTGGGTCCCGGACTAGCGGGAGCTCCTACAATGAGCAGTTCTTC.

The V call is TRBV5-4, the J call TRBJ2-7, with 7 bases that match TRBD2. This CDR3 region has 18 residues. V lost 4 bases and J lost 0; bases outside the gene matches: 16. Per the germline V gene, CDR1 is SGHNT and CDR2 is YYREEE (reference sequence). The CDR3 DNA reads as TGTGCCAGCAGCCGGGGGGTTCAGGGCCGGGGGAGCTCCTACGAGCAGTACTTC. It translates to CASSRGVQGRGSSYEQYF.

The V gene is TRBV6-7, the J gene TRBJ1-1; the D is unclear. TRBV6-7 is classed as an ORF, of uncertain function. The CDR3 loop spans 15 amino acids. V lost 4 bases to trimming and J lost 3 bases, with 15 bases between them. The CDR3 reads CASSSSRYIYTEAFF. The CDR3 DNA reads TGTGCCAGCAGTTCCTCCCGTTATATATACACTGAAGCTTTCTTT.

This chain connects TRBV27 to TRBJ2-3, with 10 bases lining up with TRBD2. The trim removed 2 bases at V and 1 base at J, leaving 0 bases unmatched. Germline lookup yields CDR1 MNHEY and CDR2 SMNVEV (reference sequence). This CDR3 spans 15 amino acids. This chain's CDR3 is CASSLLAGGTDTQYF. The DNA of the CDR3 is TGTGCCAGCAGTTTACTAGCGGGGGGCACAGATACGCAGTATTTT.

The chain combines TRBV7-8 with TRBJ2-2; 9 positions agree with TRBD1. The CDR3 runs 17 residues. Trimming cost V 3 bases and J 1 base; bases outside gene matches: 6. CDR1 is SGHVS and CDR2 is FQNEAQ in the germline V gene. In DNA, the CDR3 is TGTGCCAGCAGCTTCGCCCCGACAGGGGGGAACACCGGGGAGCTGTTTTTT. Protein: CASSFAPTGGNTGELFF.

The CDR3 protein is CASSPYKVQETQYF. The CDR3 bases are TGTGCCAGCAGCCCCTACAAGGTCCAAGAGACCCAGTACTTC. The chain recombines TRBV14 with TRBJ2-5, with D uncertain. The V and J ends lost 4 bases and 1 base respectively, with 10 bases between them. The CDR3 is 14 amino acids. Germline V gene data show CDR1 as SGHDN and CDR2 as FVKESK. Full variable domain (rest looked up from reference TRBV14 and TRBJ2-5): EAGVTQFPSHSVIEKGQTVTLRCDPISGHDNLYWYRRVMGKEIKFLLHFVKESKQDESGMPNNRFLAERTGGTYSTLKVQPAELEDSGVYFCASSPYKVQETQYFGPGTRLLVL.

The chain is built from TRBV21-1 and TRBJ1-1. TRBV21-1 is shown as a pseudogene. This CDR3 comprises 19 residues. CDR3 bases: TGTGCCAGCAGCCCCAGGGTTTGGGGGGGGAAAGAGATGGACACTGAAGCTTTCTTT. Its translation is CASSPRVWGGKEMDTEAFF.

The chain employs TRBV19 and TRBJ1-2; D possibly corresponds to TRBD1 (5 bases). The germline V gene has CDR1 LNHDA and CDR2 SQIVND (reference sequence). CDR3 size: 14 residues. V was trimmed by 4 bases and J by 4 bases, leaving 13 bases between them. This CDR3 is CASSSPHGTYGYTF. In DNA, the CDR3 is TGTGCCAGTAGTAGCCCTCATGGGACCTATGGCTACACCTTC.

The rearrangement joins TRBV27 to TRBJ2-7, with D hard to call. This CDR3 is 14 amino acids long. V was cut by 4 bases and J by 2 bases, with 12 bases left in between. CDR1 and CDR2 (germline): MNHEY, SMNVEV (reference sequence). CDR3 region: CASSSRPDTYEQYF. Here the CDR3 DNA reads TGTGCCAGCAGTTCCCGACCAGACACCTACGAGCAGTACTTC.

The V gene is TRBV6-2 or TRBV6-3, the J gene TRBJ1-5; unclear D gene. This CDR3 has 17 amino acids. Germline V gene sequence: CDR1 MNHEY, CDR2 SVGEGT. Trimming cost V 0 bases and J 1 base, with 13 bases left between them. The CDR3, as DNA: TGTGCCAGCAGTTACTCGGGCGCGGGAGTGAGCAATCAGCCCCAGCATTTT. It encodes CASSYSGAGVSNQPQHF.

The V gene is TRBV7-3, the J gene TRBJ1-2, with unresolved D. Germline V gene data show CDR1 as SGHTA and CDR2 as FQGTGA. This CDR3 spans 13 amino acids. The V end lost 2 bases, the J end lost 4 bases, and 8 bases lay between the germline ends. The CDR3 coding sequence is TGTGCCAGCAGCTTACAAGGGTTCTATGGCTACACCTTC. Translating it yields CASSLQGFYGYTF.

This sequence joins TRBV30 and TRBJ2-1; 7 bases fit TRBD2. CDR3 length: 12 amino acids. With 1 base clipped from V and 14 bases from J, the junction kept 8 bases outside the gene matches. Germline V lookup: CDR1 GTSNPN, CDR2 SVGIG (reference sequence). Written as DNA, the CDR3 is TGTGCCTGGAGTGACATTCGGGGGGTCAAGTTCTTC. It is translated as CAWSDIRGVKFF.

The rearrangement links TRBV6-2 or TRBV6-3 to TRBJ2-7; D call uncertain. CDR3 length: 13 residues. In germline, CDR1 is MNHEY, CDR2 SVGEGT. Trimming removed 6 bases at V and 6 bases at J, with 15 bases between. This CDR3 reads CASSRLDNLEQYF. In DNA form, the CDR3 reads TGTGCCAGCAGCCGACTCGACAACCTCGAGCAGTACTTC.

V gene TRBV4-2 combines with J gene TRBJ1-1, with D tentatively TRBD1 (5 bases). The CDR3 spans 13 residues. CDR1 and CDR2 from the germline V gene are LGHNA and YNFKEQ. The V end was cut by 3 bases, the J end by 1 base, with 6 bases between. CDR3 DNA sequence: TGTGCCAGCAGCCAGACAGAGAACACTGAAGCTTTCTTT. Its protein is CASSQTENTEAFF.

The genes are TRBV28 and TRBJ2-7; a weak D match, TRBD2 (6 bases). The CDR3 length is 14 residues. V dropped 7 bases and J dropped 7 bases, with 20 bases sitting between them. The germline CDR1 and CDR2 sequences are MDHEN and SYDVKM. The CDR3 here is CASTMGGAGWEQYF. The CDR3 nucleotides are TGTGCCAGCACAATGGGGGGAGCAGGGTGGGAGCAGTACTTC.

This clone appeared once. The chain carries TRBV9 and TRBJ1-1; tentatively, D is TRBD1 (5 bases). V was cut by 5 bases and J by 0 bases, with 17 bases left in between. The CDR3 consists of 16 residues. Germline-derived CDR1 and CDR2 are SGDLS and YYNGEE. This chain's CDR3 is CASRWGTELMNTEAFF. In DNA, the CDR3 is TGTGCCAGCAGGTGGGGGACGGAGCTCATGAACACTGAAGCTTTCTTT. Complete variable domain (other parts from reference TRBV9 and TRBJ1-1): DSGVTQTPKHLITATGQRVTLRCSPRSGDLSVYWYQQSLDQGLQFLIQYYNGEERAKGNILERFSAQQFPDLHSELNLSSLELGDSALYFCASRWGTELMNTEAFFGQGTRLTVV.

The V and J genes are TRBV19 and TRBJ1-3, with D uncertain. Germline V gives CDR1 LNHDA, CDR2 SQIVND (reference sequence). The CDR3 contains 14 residues. Between the trimmed V and J ends, which lost 11 bases and 0 bases, there was a span of 14 bases. CDR3 protein: CAARNTSSGNTIYF. Here the CDR3 DNA reads TGTGCCGCTAGGAACACGAGCTCTGGAAACACCATATATTTT.

The V call is TRBV29-1, the J call TRBJ1-2; TRBD1 matches 8 bases. V gave up 3 bases and J gave up 4 bases; unmatched junction bases: 4. The CDR3 extends over 13 amino acids. The germline V gene has CDR1 SQVTM and CDR2 ANQGSEA. CDR3 residues: CSVDGQGAYGYTF. The CDR3 coding sequence is TGCAGCGTTGACGGACAGGGTGCCTATGGCTACACCTTC. Based on the CDR3 plus reference TRBV29-1 and TRBJ1-2, the full variable domain is SAVISQKPSRDICQRGTSLTIQCQVDSQVTMMFWYRQQPGQSLTLIATANQGSEATYESGFVIDKFPISRPNLTFSTLTVSNMSPEDSSIYLCSVDGQGAYGYTFGSGTRLTVV.

This rearrangement joins TRBV27 to TRBJ1-5, with 9 bases identical to TRBD1. Germline CDR1 is MNHEY and CDR2 is SMNVEV (reference sequence). The V segment lost 6 bases and the J segment 6 bases; nucleotides outside the gene matches: 6. CDR3 size: 14 residues. CDR3 in DNA: TGTGCCAGCAGCCTACAGGGGGCCGTTCAGCCCCAGCATTTT. This encodes CASSLQGAVQPQHF.

This clone was picked up one time. The chain employs TRBV19 and TRBJ1-4, with 8 positions matching TRBD1. Germline CDR1 and CDR2: LNHDA and SQIVND (reference sequence). V trimming: 3 bases; J trimming: 5 bases; junction bases outside the gene matches: 8. The CDR3 covers 16 residues. The DNA for the CDR3 is TGTGCCAGTAGTATGGGATTGGGACAGGAAAATGAAAAACTGTTTTTT. This encodes CASSMGLGQENEKLFF.

The chain is built from TRBV28 and TRBJ2-1, with D perhaps matching TRBD1 or TRBD2 (5 bases each). V was trimmed by 4 bases and J by 5 bases, leaving 6 bases between them. Germline values: CDR1 MDHEN, CDR2 SYDVKM. The CDR3 consists of 12 residues. The CDR3 spells CASSWGNNEQFF. The CDR3 bases are TGTGCCAGCAGTTGGGGGAACAATGAGCAGTTCTTC.

This clone was found a few times. This rearrangement joins TRBV11-3 to TRBJ2-3; 8 nucleotides align to TRBD2. The CDR3 has 14 residues. The germline V gene has CDR1 SGHNT and CDR2 YENEEA. V dropped 4 bases and J dropped 5; count of bases not matched to a gene: 5. CDR3 nucleotides: TGTGCCAGCAGCTCAGGCCTAGCGGGAGATACGCAGTATTTT. As protein: CASSSGLAGDTQYF.

This chain links TRBV5-1 with TRBJ2-1; 9 bases are shared with TRBD1. Germline V CDR1 and CDR2: SGHRS, YFSETQ. Trimming at V came to 2 bases and at J to 7 bases, leaving 10 bases not matched to a gene. CDR3 size: 16 residues. The DNA for the CDR3 is TGCGCCAGCAGCTTAACAGGGGGCTGGGACCGTAATGAGCAGTTCTTC. This encodes CASSLTGGWDRNEQFF.

This chain uses TRBV12-1 with TRBJ2-7. TRBV12-1 is a recognized pseudogene. The CDR3 is 15 amino acids. The chain's CDR3 is CASSFGINRRDEQYF. The DNA of the CDR3 is TGTGCCAGCAGCTTTGGGATCAACAGACGGGACGAGCAGTACTTC.

The chain is built from TRBV19 and TRBJ1-3; 7 bases line up with TRBD1. Germline V gene sequence: CDR1 LNHDA, CDR2 SQIVND (reference sequence). This CDR3 has 15 amino acids. V shed 0 bases, J shed 2 bases, and the junction held 1 base outside the gene matches. The CDR3 here is CASSIDQGAGNTIYF. The DNA of the CDR3 is TGTGCCAGTAGTATAGATCAGGGGGCTGGAAACACCATATATTTT.

J is TRBJ1-6 and V is TRBV7-2, with D possibly being TRBD1 (6 bases). The CDR3 is made up of 15 amino acids. V lost 5 bases, J lost 7 bases, and 15 bases lay in between. CDR1 is SGHTA and CDR2 is FQGNSA in the germline V gene. The CDR3 DNA follows: TGTGCCAGCAGCACAGGGATCAGGGGCAATTCACCCCTCCACTTT. Translation: CASSTGIRGNSPLHF.